This T cell receptor (beta chain) was identified in a study of siplizumab effects on memory and regulatory T cells. Per germline, CDR1 SGHVT and CDR2 SQSDAQ. V lost 10 bases and J lost 4; bases outside the gene matches: 17. CDR3 length equals 16 residues. TCRdb keeps only in-frame clones here, not all; method: immunoSEQ multiplex PCR. Among roughly 120,000 clones listed, roughly 94% were seen once. The sequence came from a human donor in good health. The V gene is TRBV7-4, the J gene TRBJ2-3; 7 bases match TRBD2. The sample taken for sequencing was non-Treg CD4+ T cells sorted from blood. CDR3 sequence (DNA): TGTGCCACCCAAGGGAGGGGCTTAACTATAGCAGATACGCAGTATTTT. Encoded protein: CATQGRGLTIADTQYF.